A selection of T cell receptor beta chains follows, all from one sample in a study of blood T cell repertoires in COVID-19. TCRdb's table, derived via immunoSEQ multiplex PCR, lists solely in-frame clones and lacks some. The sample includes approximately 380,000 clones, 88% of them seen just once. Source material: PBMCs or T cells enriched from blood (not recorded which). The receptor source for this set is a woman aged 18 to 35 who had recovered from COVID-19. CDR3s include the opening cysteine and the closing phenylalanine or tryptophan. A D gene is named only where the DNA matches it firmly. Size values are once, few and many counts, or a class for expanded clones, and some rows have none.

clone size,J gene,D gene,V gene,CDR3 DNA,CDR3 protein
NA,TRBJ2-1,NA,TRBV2,TGTGCCAGCAGCGGAGGAAGTCCTGAGCAGTTCTTC,CASSGGSPEQFF
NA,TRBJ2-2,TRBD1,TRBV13,TGTGCCAGCAGCCAGGGGGCGAACACCGGGGAGCTGTTTTTT,CASSQGANTGELFF
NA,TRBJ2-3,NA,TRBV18,TGTGCCAGCTCACCAAATACTAACACAGATACGCAGTATTTT,CASSPNTNTDTQYF
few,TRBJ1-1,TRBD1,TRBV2,TGTGCCAGCAGGGGACAGGGGGTGGGGGTCACTGAAGCTTTCTTT,CASRGQGVGVTEAFF
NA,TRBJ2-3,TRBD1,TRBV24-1,TGTGCCACCAGTGACCCGGGACAGGGGATAAGGGCAGATACGCAGTATTTT,CATSDPGQGIRADTQYF
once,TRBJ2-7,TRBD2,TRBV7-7,TGTGCTAGCAGTCCGATCCCGGGACTAGCGGGAGAAAAGCACTTC,CASSPIPGLAGEKHF
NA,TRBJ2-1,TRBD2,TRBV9,TGTGCCAGCAGCGTGTCACTAGCGGGGGCCTCGCACAATGAGCAGTTCTTC,CASSVSLAGASHNEQFF
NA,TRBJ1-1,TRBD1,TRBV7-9,TGTGCCAGCAGCTTAGATTGGAGGGGGCGGGCGATGCTTGAAGCTTTCTTT,CASSLDWRGRAMLEAFF
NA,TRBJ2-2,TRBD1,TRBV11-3,TGTGCCAGCAGCTTAGATTACGGACAGGGGACCGGGGAGCTGTTTTTT,CASSLDYGQGTGELFF
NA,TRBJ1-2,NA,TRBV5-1,TGCGCCAGACTGACGGACTTCTATGGCTACACCTTC,CARLTDFYGYTF
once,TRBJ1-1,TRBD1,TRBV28,TGTGCCAGCAGTTTATGGAGATTCAGAAACAGGGGGCCAGGGAGGACTGAAGCTTTCTTT,CASSLWRFRNRGPGRTEAFF
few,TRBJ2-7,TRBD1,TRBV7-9,TGTGCCAGCAGCTTCTCGGCAGGGGGAAACTACGAGCAGTACTTC,CASSFSAGGNYEQYF
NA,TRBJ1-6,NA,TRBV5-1,TGCGCCAGCAGCACGGATCCCCCCCGGACAAATAATTCACCCCTCCACTTT,CASSTDPPRTNNSPLHF
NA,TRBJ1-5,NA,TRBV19,TGTGCCAGTAGTATCGGGGGGCAGCCCCAGCATTTT,CASSIGGQPQHF
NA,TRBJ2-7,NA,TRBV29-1,TGCAGCGTCCTGAACAGCCCCTACGAGCAGTACTTC,CSVLNSPYEQYF
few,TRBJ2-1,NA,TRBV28,TGTGCCAGCAGGCATGGGGCGTACTCCTACAATGAGCAGTTCTTC,CASRHGAYSYNEQFF
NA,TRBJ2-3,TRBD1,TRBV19,TGTGCCAGTAGGGACAGGGGGTTTACTTCCACAGATACGCAGTATTTT,CASRDRGFTSTDTQYF
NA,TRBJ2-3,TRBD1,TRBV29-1,TGCAGCGTCCGTGTGGACAGGTACACAGATACGCAGTATTTT,CSVRVDRYTDTQYF
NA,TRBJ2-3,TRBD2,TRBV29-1,TGCAGCGTTAAACGGGGGGGGAATGCAGATACGCAGTATTTT,CSVKRGGNADTQYF
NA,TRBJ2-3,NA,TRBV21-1,TGTGCCAGCAGCCCCCTTCCCTATATGAGCACAGATACGCAGTATTTT,CASSPLPYMSTDTQYF
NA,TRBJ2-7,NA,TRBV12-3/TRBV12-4,TGTGCCAGCAGTTCCCAGGTTGAGCAGTACTTC,CASSSQVEQYF
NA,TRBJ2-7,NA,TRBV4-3,TGCGCCAGCAGCCTCTATGTGGCCGCAGGGGAGCAGTACTTC,CASSLYVAAGEQYF
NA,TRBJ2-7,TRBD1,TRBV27,TGTGCCAGCAGTTTCTCCTCGGGACAGCGAACCTACGAGCAGTACTTC,CASSFSSGQRTYEQYF
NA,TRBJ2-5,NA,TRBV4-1,TGCGCCAGCAGCCACCCACAGGGCCCAGAGACCCAGTACTTC,CASSHPQGPETQYF
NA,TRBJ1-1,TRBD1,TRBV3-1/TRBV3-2,TGTGCCAGCAGCCAGGCGGGACAGGTGAACACTGAAGCTTTCTTT,CASSQAGQVNTEAFF
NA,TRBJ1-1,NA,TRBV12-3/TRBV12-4,TGTGCCAGCAGCTTCGGGGGAGAAGCTTTCTTT,CASSFGGEAFF
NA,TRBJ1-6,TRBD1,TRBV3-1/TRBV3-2,TGTGCCAGCAGCCCACCAAGGACCGGGACAGGGACTTCACCCCTCCACTTT,CASSPPRTGTGTSPLHF
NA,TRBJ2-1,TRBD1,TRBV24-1,TGTGCCACCAGTGCGACAGGGACACTATTCTACAATGAGCAGTTCTTC,CATSATGTLFYNEQFF
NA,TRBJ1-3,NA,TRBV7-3,TGTGCCAGCAGCTTTGGGGGGGAAATCCCGTCGGGAAACACCATATATTTT,CASSFGGEIPSGNTIYF
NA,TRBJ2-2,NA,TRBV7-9,TGTGCCAGCAGCTTCGGTACGAACACCGGGGAGCTGTTTTTT,CASSFGTNTGELFF
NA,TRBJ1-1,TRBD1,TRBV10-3,TGTGCCATCAGAGTCGGACAGGGGAACACTGAAGCTTTCTTT,CAIRVGQGNTEAFF
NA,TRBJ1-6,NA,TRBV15,TGTGCCACCCGAGGGGAGGCAGGTAATTCACCCCTCCACTTT,CATRGEAGNSPLHF
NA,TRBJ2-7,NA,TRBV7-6,TGTGCCAGCAGCTCCCAAGGGGTAGTGTCGGAGCAGTACTTC,CASSSQGVVSEQYF
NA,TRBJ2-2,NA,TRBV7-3,TGTGCCAGCAGGGAGGGTGGCACCGGGGAGCTGTTTTTT,CASREGGTGELFF
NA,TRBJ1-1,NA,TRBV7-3,TGTGCCAGCAGCCCGAGCAGGGAGGGCACTGAAGCTTTCTTT,CASSPSREGTEAFF
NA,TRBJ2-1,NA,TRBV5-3,TGTGCCAGAAGCGATAGCGTTTCCTACAATGAGCAGTTCTTC,CARSDSVSYNEQFF
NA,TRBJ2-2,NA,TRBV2,TGTGCCAGCAAACGGACAACGAACACCGGGGAGCTGTTTTTT,CASKRTTNTGELFF
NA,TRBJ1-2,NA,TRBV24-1,TGTGCCACCAGTGACTCCCCAACAGTGGGCTACACCTTC,CATSDSPTVGYTF
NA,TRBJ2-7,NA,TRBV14,TGTGCCAGCAGCCAAGGGGCGTCCTACGAGCAGTACTTC,CASSQGASYEQYF
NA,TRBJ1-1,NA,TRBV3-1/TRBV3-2,TGTGCCAGCAGCCCGTACGGGATCCCCGGAGCTGAAGCTTTCTTT,CASSPYGIPGAEAFF
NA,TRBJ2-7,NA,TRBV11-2,TGTGCCAGCAGCCCCCGCGCAGGCGAGCAGTACTTC,CASSPRAGEQYF
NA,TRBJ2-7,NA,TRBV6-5,TGTGCCAGCAGAGAGGTGGGTGGTTCCTACGAGCAGTACTTC,CASREVGGSYEQYF
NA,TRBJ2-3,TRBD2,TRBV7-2,TGTGCCAGCAGCTTAGCGAGGACTAGACCAGATACGCAGTATTTT,CASSLARTRPDTQYF
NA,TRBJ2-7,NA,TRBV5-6,TGTGCCAGCAGCTCCGCTAGCAGGCGAAACAACGAGCAGTACTTC,CASSSASRRNNEQYF
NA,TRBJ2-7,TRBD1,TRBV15,TGTGCCACCAGCGACCGGGACAGATACTACGAGCAGTACTTC,CATSDRDRYYEQYF
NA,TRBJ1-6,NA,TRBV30,TGTGCCTGGAAATTCCCGGGAGGCTATAATTCACCCCTCCACTTT,CAWKFPGGYNSPLHF